The entry that follows covers one T cell receptor beta chain sequence. Its cognate antigen is unknown. This sample was taken from a study of Ad26.COV2.S vaccination and SARS-CoV-2 variants. Broader study findings: Comparability of non-spike TCR breadth was observed across vaccine and placebo recipients.

This table comes from immunoSEQ multiplex PCR, and its TCRdb copy is limited to in-frame clones, with some not included. The sample consists of fewer than 900,000 clones, 80% to 90% of them appearing once. Treatment indicated: around 19 received Ad26.COV2.S at low or high dose, single or two shots; about five received placebo; per-sample allocation not given. Sampling occurred on day 63 after the first vaccine or placebo injection. Vaccination used an Ad26 vector expressing Wuhan-strain SARS-CoV-2 spike. V was trimmed by 2 bases and J by 10 bases, leaving 12 bases between them. The CDR3 runs 11 residues. Germline lookup yields CDR1 GTSNPN and CDR2 SVGIG (reference sequence).

This receptor was obtained from a person between 18 and 65 years old who received the Ad26.COV2.S COVID-19 vaccine or a placebo. The input for sequencing was peripheral blood, taken in a trial of Ad26.COV2.S vaccine versus placebo. The chain has TRBV30 and TRBJ2-7; D tentatively fits TRBD1 or TRBD2 (5 bases each). CDR3 DNA: TGTGCCTGGAGTCACTGGGACGGTCAGTACTTC. Its translation: CAWSHWDGQYF.